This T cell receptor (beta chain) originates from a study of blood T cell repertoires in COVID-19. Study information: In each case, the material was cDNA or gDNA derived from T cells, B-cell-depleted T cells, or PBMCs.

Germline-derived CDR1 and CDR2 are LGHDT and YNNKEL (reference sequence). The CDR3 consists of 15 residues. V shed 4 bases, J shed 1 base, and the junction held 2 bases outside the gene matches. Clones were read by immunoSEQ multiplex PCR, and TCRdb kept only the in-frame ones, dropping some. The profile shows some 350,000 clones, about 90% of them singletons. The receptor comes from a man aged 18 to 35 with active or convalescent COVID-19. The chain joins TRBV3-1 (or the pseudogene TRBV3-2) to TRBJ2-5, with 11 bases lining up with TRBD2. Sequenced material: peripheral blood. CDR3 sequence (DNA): TGTGCCAGCAGCCTAGCGGGGGGGATCCAAGAGACCCAGTACTTC. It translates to CASSLAGGIQETQYF.